These T cell receptor beta chains were read from a single sample in a study of blood T cell repertoires in COVID-19. Sequencing was performed with immunoSEQ multiplex PCR; in TCRdb, only in-frame clones are kept and a portion is missing. This sample has roughly 200,000 clones; about 81% occur once, and the top ten carry 12%. Sequencing input: peripheral blood. These TCRs come from a woman of 80 years or more with COVID-19, enrolled during active disease. Each CDR3 is given with its conserved first and last residue. Fields, in order: CDR3 length, V gene, J gene, D gene, clone size, CDR3 protein, CDR3 DNA. A D gene is named only where the DNA matches it firmly. For some rows the clone size is stated as once, few or many, or as a class when expanded; others skip it.

14	TRBV5-6	TRBJ2-5	TRBD2	.	CASSTPLAGQTQYF	TGTGCCAGCAGCACGCCCCTAGCGGGACAGACCCAGTACTTC
15	TRBV7-2	TRBJ1-3	TRBD1	once	CASSSVGQGSHTIYF	TGTGCCAGCAGCTCCGTCGGACAGGGGAGCCACACCATATATTTT
14	TRBV5-1	TRBJ1-2	.	.	CASSLGRGEEGYTF	TGCGCCAGCAGCTTGGGGCGGGGGGAGGAAGGCTACACCTTC
14	TRBV9	TRBJ1-1	.	once	CASSEGHLNTEAFF	TGTGCCAGCAGCGAGGGACACCTGAACACTGAAGCTTTCTTT
13	TRBV19	TRBJ1-4	.	.	CASRHEINEKLFF	TGTGCCAGCCGACATGAAATTAATGAAAAACTGTTTTTT
16	TRBV7-2	TRBJ2-5	TRBD1	.	CASSLRQGRTVETQYF	TGTGCCAGCAGCTTACGACAGGGCCGAACGGTGGAGACCCAGTACTTC
15	TRBV6-5	TRBJ2-7	.	.	CASRRETATSYEQYF	TGTGCCAGCAGACGGGAGACAGCCACCTCCTACGAGCAGTACTTC
15	TRBV7-8	TRBJ2-7	TRBD1	.	CASSQVQGAWYEQYF	TGTGCCAGCAGCCAAGTACAGGGGGCCTGGTACGAGCAGTACTTC
13	TRBV5-5	TRBJ1-2	TRBD1	.	CASGQGAGYGYTF	TGTGCCAGCGGACAGGGGGCAGGCTATGGCTACACCTTC
15	TRBV7-9	TRBJ1-3	.	.	CASSPGVGSGNTIYF	TGTGCCAGCAGCCCGGGGGTTGGCTCTGGAAACACCATATATTTT
13	TRBV6-6	TRBJ1-2	TRBD1	.	CASNDREYYGYTF	TGTGCCAGCAATGACAGGGAATACTATGGCTACACCTTC
17	TRBV7-8	TRBJ2-1	TRBD1	once	CASSPRQGLAADNEQFF	TGTGCCAGCAGCCCAAGACAGGGGTTAGCGGCCGACAATGAGCAGTTCTTC
14	TRBV5-8	TRBJ2-1	.	.	CASSLELAYNEQFF	TGTGCCAGCAGCTTGGAGCTGGCCTACAATGAGCAGTTCTTC
16	TRBV5-1	TRBJ2-7	.	.	CASSPAGGPVAYEQYF	TGCGCCAGCAGCCCCGCCGGGGGACCAGTCGCCTACGAGCAGTACTTC
14	TRBV5-1	TRBJ2-7	TRBD1	.	CASSSGQGSDEQYF	TGCGCCAGCAGCTCGGGACAGGGTTCCGACGAGCAGTACTTC
18	TRBV15	TRBJ2-3	TRBD1	once	CATSSWGQGVISGDTQYF	TGTGCCACCAGCAGTTGGGGGCAGGGGGTAATTTCGGGAGATACGCAGTATTTT
16	TRBV18	TRBJ1-1	TRBD1	.	CASSPLGQGTNTEAFF	TGTGCCAGCTCACCATTAGGACAGGGGACGAACACTGAAGCTTTCTTT
14	TRBV7-9	TRBJ1-2	.	.	CASSLVGGFYGYTF	TGTGCCAGCAGCTTAGTTGGCGGGTTCTATGGCTACACCTTC
13	TRBV7-2	TRBJ2-7	.	.	CASSSGELDEQYF	TGTGCCAGCAGCTCAGGGGAGCTGGACGAGCAGTACTTC
15	TRBV6-6	TRBJ2-3	.	.	CASRPGRGSTDTQYF	TGTGCCAGCAGACCGGGAAGAGGTAGCACAGATACGCAGTATTTT
20	TRBV6-4	TRBJ2-3	TRBD2	.	CASKAPRDGETSGSADTQYF	TGTGCCAGCAAAGCCCCCCGGGACGGGGAGACTAGCGGGAGTGCAGATACGCAGTATTTT
15	TRBV29-1	TRBJ2-1	.	.	CSPSPQGISYNEQFF	TGCAGCCCAAGTCCACAGGGCATCTCCTACAATGAGCAGTTCTTC
16	TRBV7-2	TRBJ2-6	.	.	CASSPHHSSGANVLTF	TGTGCCAGCAGCCCTCATCACAGTTCTGGGGCCAACGTCCTGACTTTC
13	TRBV2	TRBJ1-2	.	.	CASSEAPVDGYTF	TGTGCCAGCAGTGAAGCGCCGGTTGATGGCTACACCTTC
13	TRBV12-3/TRBV12-4	TRBJ2-7	.	.	CASSFPGSYEQYF	TGTGCCAGCAGTTTCCCCGGGTCCTACGAGCAGTACTTC
14	TRBV15	TRBJ2-5	.	.	CATSRDLDSETQYF	TGTGCCACCAGCAGAGATCTGGACTCGGAGACCCAGTACTTC
13	TRBV5-1	TRBJ2-7	.	.	CASKVSEGYEQYF	TGCGCCAGCAAGGTTAGTGAGGGCTACGAGCAGTACTTC
14	TRBV5-6	TRBJ1-2	TRBD1	.	CASTPSRTGHGYTF	TGTGCCAGCACCCCATCTCGGACAGGGCACGGCTACACCTTC
15	TRBV7-8	TRBJ2-1	.	.	CASNLGETSYNEQFF	TGTGCCAGCAATTTGGGAGAGACCAGCTACAATGAGCAGTTCTTC
16	TRBV6-1	TRBJ2-7	.	few	CASSGVGQGRNYEQYF	TGTGCCAGCAGTGGGGTCGGTCAGGGGCGGAACTACGAGCAGTACTTC
15	TRBV19	TRBJ1-6	.	.	CASKGGRGYNSPLHF	TGTGCCAGTAAAGGAGGCAGGGGCTATAATTCACCCCTCCACTTT
17	TRBV6-1	TRBJ2-1	TRBD2	.	CASSELGTSGFLSEQFF	TGTGCCAGCAGTGAATTGGGGACTAGCGGGTTTCTGTCTGAGCAGTTCTTC
16	TRBV15	TRBJ2-2	TRBD1	once	CATSLLDRPLTGELFF	TGTGCCACCAGCCTCCTGGACAGGCCCCTCACCGGGGAGCTGTTTTTT
13	TRBV12-3/TRBV12-4	TRBJ2-7	.	.	CASSFAAGYEQYF	TGTGCCAGCAGTTTCGCGGCGGGATACGAGCAGTACTTC
17	TRBV5-4	TRBJ2-7	TRBD2	.	CASSLVWSGGAQDEQYF	TGTGCCAGCAGCTTGGTTTGGAGCGGGGGGGCCCAGGACGAGCAGTACTTC